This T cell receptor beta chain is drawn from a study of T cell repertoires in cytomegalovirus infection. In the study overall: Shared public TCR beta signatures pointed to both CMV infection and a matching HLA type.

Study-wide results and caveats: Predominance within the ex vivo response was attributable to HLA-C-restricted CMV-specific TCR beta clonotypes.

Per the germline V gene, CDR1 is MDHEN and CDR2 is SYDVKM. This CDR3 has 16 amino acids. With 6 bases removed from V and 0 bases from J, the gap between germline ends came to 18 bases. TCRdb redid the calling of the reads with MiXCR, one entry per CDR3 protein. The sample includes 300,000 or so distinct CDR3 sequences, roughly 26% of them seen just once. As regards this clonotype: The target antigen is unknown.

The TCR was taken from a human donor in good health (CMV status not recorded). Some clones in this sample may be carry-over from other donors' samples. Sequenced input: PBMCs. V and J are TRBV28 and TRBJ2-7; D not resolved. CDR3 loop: CASRTTLPGDSYEQYF. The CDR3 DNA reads TGTGCCAGCAGAACTACCCTCCCCGGCGACTCCTACGAGCAGTACTTC.